This T cell receptor beta chain was sequenced in a study of regulatory T cells in long-lasting Graves disease. Noted time point: newly diagnosed GD, antithyroid drugs for less than 3 months. With RNA extracted from PBMCs as input, the TCR library was made. EDTA tubes were used for drawing around 9 milliliters of peripheral blood. CDR3-region Arm-PCR and iRepertoire HTBI primers produced the TCR beta libraries. TCRdb recomputed calls from the multiplex PCR reads with MiXCR, one row per CDR3 protein. The repertoire has around 400,000 distinct CDR3 sequences, 14% to 15% of them found once; the top ten carry 7.8%. Germline V gene lookup returns CDR1 LGHDT and CDR2 YNNKEL (reference sequence). The CDR3 contains 16 residues. Trimming took 0 bases from V and 6 from J, leaving 14 bases between them. The sample was also reused in another study, on T cells in Graves' hyperthyroidism and ophthalmopathy.

The source material was peripheral blood mononuclear cells (PBMCs), sampled at new diagnosis, from a patient treated with antithyroid drugs. This chain links TRBV3-1 with TRBJ2-2; D is unresolved. This sequence originates from a woman aged 40 to 50 with Graves disease. The CDR3 nucleotides read TGTGCCAGCAGCCAAGACGCTTTGGGCGTCGCCGGGGAGCTGTTTTTT. Translation gives CASSQDALGVAGELFF.